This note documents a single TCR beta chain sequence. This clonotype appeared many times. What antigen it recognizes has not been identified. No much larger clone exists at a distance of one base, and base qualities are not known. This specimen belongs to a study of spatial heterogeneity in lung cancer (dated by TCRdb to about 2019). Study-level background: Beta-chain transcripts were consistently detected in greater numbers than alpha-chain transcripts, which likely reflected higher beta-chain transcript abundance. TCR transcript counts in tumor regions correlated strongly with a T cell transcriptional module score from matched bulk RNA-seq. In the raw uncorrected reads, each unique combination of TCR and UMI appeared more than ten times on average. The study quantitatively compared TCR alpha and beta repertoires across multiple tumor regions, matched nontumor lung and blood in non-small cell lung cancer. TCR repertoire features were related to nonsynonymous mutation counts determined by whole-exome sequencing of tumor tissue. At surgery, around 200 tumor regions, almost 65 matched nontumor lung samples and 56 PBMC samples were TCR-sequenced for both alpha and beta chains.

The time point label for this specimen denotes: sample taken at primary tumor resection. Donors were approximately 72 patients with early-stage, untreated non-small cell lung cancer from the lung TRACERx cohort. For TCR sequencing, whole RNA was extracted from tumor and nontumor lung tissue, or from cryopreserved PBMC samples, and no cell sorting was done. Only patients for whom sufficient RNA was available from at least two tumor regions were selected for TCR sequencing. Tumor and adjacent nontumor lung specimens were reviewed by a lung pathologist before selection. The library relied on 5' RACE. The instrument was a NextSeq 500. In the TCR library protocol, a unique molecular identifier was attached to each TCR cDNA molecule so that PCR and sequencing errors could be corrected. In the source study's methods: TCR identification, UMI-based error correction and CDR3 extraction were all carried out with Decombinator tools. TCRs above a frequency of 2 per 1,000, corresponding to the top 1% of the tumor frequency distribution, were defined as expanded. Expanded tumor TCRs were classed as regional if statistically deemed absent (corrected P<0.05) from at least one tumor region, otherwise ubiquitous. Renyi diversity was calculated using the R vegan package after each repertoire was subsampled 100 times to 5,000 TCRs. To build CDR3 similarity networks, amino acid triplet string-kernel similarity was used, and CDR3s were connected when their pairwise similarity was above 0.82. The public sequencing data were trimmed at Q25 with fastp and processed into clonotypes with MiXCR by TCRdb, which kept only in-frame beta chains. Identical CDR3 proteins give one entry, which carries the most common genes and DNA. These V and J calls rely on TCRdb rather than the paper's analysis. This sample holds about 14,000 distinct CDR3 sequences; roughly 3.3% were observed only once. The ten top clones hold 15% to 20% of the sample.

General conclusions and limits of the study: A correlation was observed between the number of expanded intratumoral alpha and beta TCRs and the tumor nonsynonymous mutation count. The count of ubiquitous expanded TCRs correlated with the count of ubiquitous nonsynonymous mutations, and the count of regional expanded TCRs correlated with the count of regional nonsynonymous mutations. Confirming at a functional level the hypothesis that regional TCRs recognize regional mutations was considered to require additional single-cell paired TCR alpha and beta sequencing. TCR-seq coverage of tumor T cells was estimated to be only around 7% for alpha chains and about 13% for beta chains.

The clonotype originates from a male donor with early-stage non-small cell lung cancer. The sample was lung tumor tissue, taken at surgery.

The DNA is as follows: TGTGCCAGCAGTTGGACAGTTAACTACGAGCAGTACTTC. Its translation is CASSWTVNYEQYF. Here the chain combines TRBV7-2 and TRBJ2-7; matching of 6 bases hints at TRBD1 as the D gene. Between the V and J ends, shortened by 6 bases and 3 bases respectively, the junction contains 12 bases. From its cysteine to its phenylalanine, the CDR3 spans 13 amino acids. This entry keeps only the CDR3 DNA: 39 bases, framed from base 1. The germline V gene supplies CDR1 SGHTA and CDR2 FQGNSA.